This T cell receptor (beta chain) appears in the sequencing data of a study of cytomegalovirus exposure and HLA in healthy donors. Both 60 Vbeta primers and 13 Jbeta primers went into the PCR. TCRdb's table, derived via immunoSEQ multiplex PCR, lists solely in-frame clones and lacks some. The sample yields around 40,000 clones, roughly three quarters seen once. General study results and limits: Equally common other TCR beta chains were less clonally expanded than HLA-associated ones, a later analysis found. A later examination showed that TCR association rates differed by HLA locus, with DRB1 most and HLA-C fewest. As a later analysis revealed, most CMV-associated TCR beta chains appeared HLA-restricted. Presence/absence comparisons presumed near-even sequencing depth among donors.

To note about this clone: What it recognizes is unknown.

This CDR3 spans 13 amino acids. Looked up from germline, CDR1 is SGHNT and CDR2 is YENEEA. V was shortened by 1 base and J by 2 bases, with 6 bases between the two germline ends. What was sequenced was PBMCs. The chain joins TRBV11-3 to TRBJ2-7; D is possibly TRBD1 (5 bases). The sequence was collected from a man aged 25 to 45 in good health and CMV-seronegative. CDR3 in DNA: TGTGCCAGCAGCTTAGCGGACACCTACGAGCAGTACTTC. It translates to CASSLADTYEQYF.